The sample holds a few counts of the clone carrying this T cell receptor beta chain. One end of the junction does not line up with germline, which may come from a read error. This specimen comes from a study of human T cells and chemical hapten exposure. CDR1 and CDR2 (germline): SSHAT, FNYEAQ (reference sequence). There are 14 residues in the CDR3. Time point noted: patch test 3, about 24 weeks after DPC sensitization. Treatment in this sample: therapeutic diphenylcyclopropenone sensitization with weekly scalp DPC. TCRdb recomputed calls from the RACE reads with MiXCR, one row per CDR3 protein. The table lists under 100,000 distinct CDR3 sequences, 10% to 13% of them singletons.

Sample: whole blood, taken in connection with sensitization to the hapten diphenylcyclopropenone (DPC). This chain connects TRBV7-7 to TRBJ2-2; D gene uncertain. The sequence came from a woman between 45 and 65 years old with alopecia areata. Some clones in this sample may be carry-over from other donors' samples. CDR3 DNA: TGTGCTAGCAGCTCCGGAATCTCAACCGGGGAGCTGTTTTTT. It yields the protein CASSSGISTGELFF. Drawing the rest from reference TRBV7-7 and TRBJ2-2, the complete variable domain is GAGVSQSPRYKVTKRGQDVTLRCDPISSHATLYWYQQALGQGPEFLTYFNYEAQPDKSGLPSDRFSAERPEGSISTLTIQRTEQRDSAMYRCASSSGISTGELFFGEGSRLTVL.